This T cell receptor (beta chain) is from a study of T-cell reconstitution after alpha-beta-depleted transplantation in children. Germline lookup yields CDR1 MNHEY and CDR2 SMNVEV (reference sequence). The CDR3 loop spans 20 amino acids. V lost 5 bases, J lost 0 bases, and 23 bases lay in between. With regard to this clonotype: Antigen: not known.

The TCRbeta library was prepared with unique molecular identifiers. One entry per CDR3 protein results from TCRdb running MiXCR on the PCR reads. The sample comprises approximately 650,000 distinct CDR3 sequences, around 13% of which are singletons, and around 0.79% rests with the top ten. The study's findings and limits: Reportedly, alpha-beta T cells present about two months post-transplant originated from several hundred expanded clones of graft origin. Surviving recipient T cells and thymic progenitors accounted for the high day-60 TCRbeta diversity observed in some patients.

The clonotype comes from a girl between 2 and 10 years old with congenital amegakaryocytic thrombocytopenia, due to receive a stem cell transplant. The chain is built from TRBV27 and TRBJ2-6; maybe TRBD2 (6 bases). The sequencing used PBMCs, collected before TCRalphabeta/CD19-depleted stem cell transplant. The CDR3 here is CASSPLLATNRDSGANVLTF. CDR3 sequence (DNA): TGTGCCAGCAGTCCCCTCCTAGCGACCAATAGGGACTCTGGGGCCAACGTCCTGACTTTC. Complete variable domain (other parts from reference TRBV27 and TRBJ2-6): EAQVTQNPRYLITVTGKKLTVTCSQNMNHEYMSWYRQDPGLGLRQIYYSMNVEVTDKGDVPEGYKVSRKEKRNFPLILESPSPNQTSLYFCASSPLLATNRDSGANVLTFGAGSRLTVL.